These T cell receptor beta chains were read from a single sample in a study of T cell repertoires in cytomegalovirus infection. TCRdb itself ran the reads through MiXCR, one entry per CDR3 protein. The sample has about 830,000 distinct CDR3 sequences; approximately 30% are singletons. Their cognate antigens are unknown. Sequenced material: cultured CD8+ T cells from PBMCs, taken from culture after CMV antigen stimulation. Every receptor here comes from a human donor in good health (CMV status not recorded). Some clones in this sample may be carry-over from other donors' samples. CDR3s include the opening cysteine and the closing phenylalanine or tryptophan. The D gene is left open where the match is weak. Some rows have no size entry. The others give once, few or many, or a class for an expanded clone.

J,V,size,D,CDR3,DNA
TRBJ2-5,TRBV20-1,-,-,CSARPGRQGTQYF,TGCAGTGCTCGACCGGGGCGCCAAGGGACCCAGTACTTC
TRBJ2-3,TRBV7-6,-,-,CASSLRGHPSTDTQYF,TGTGCCAGCAGCTTAAGGGGTCATCCTAGCACAGATACGCAGTATTTT
TRBJ1-2,TRBV27,few,TRBD1,CASSSLDRGRDGYTF,TGTGCCAGCAGTTCCCTCGACAGGGGACGGGATGGCTACACCTTC
TRBJ2-3,TRBV11-1,-,-,CASSSGSGSLVGTDTQYF,TGTGCCAGCAGCTCTGGTTCTGGAAGTTTAGTAGGCACAGATACGCAGTATTTT
TRBJ2-2,TRBV4-3,few,-,CASSQLGSAGELFF,TGCGCCAGCAGCCAGCTAGGGAGCGCCGGGGAGCTGTTTTTT
TRBJ2-2,TRBV11-3,-,TRBD1,CASGGQGVNTGELFF,TGTGCCAGCGGTGGCCAGGGGGTAAACACCGGGGAGCTGTTTTTT
TRBJ2-5,TRBV27,-,-,CASSLRGRYQETQYF,TGTGCCAGCAGTTTGCGGGGCAGGTACCAAGAGACCCAGTACTTC
TRBJ1-1,TRBV4-3,-,-,CASSQGGTWGQDTEAFF,TGCGCCAGCAGCCAAGGGGGTACGTGGGGTCAGGACACTGAAGCTTTCTTT
TRBJ1-1,TRBV19,-,-,CASSIEGHFTEAFF,TGTGCCAGTAGTATCGAGGGACACTTCACTGAAGCTTTCTTT
TRBJ2-3,TRBV2,-,-,CASRGSPDTQYF,TGTGCCAGCAGGGGGAGTCCAGATACGCAGTATTTT
TRBJ2-1,TRBV6-2/TRBV6-3,-,-,CASSYGGGSGNEQFF,TGTGCCAGCAGTTACGGCGGGGGCTCCGGCAATGAGCAGTTCTTC
TRBJ1-5,TRBV7-2,many,TRBD1,CASSYSQGLDQPQHF,TGTGCCAGCAGCTATTCACAGGGGTTAGATCAGCCCCAGCATTTT
TRBJ2-6,TRBV29-1,few,-,CSVEDWAGESSGANVLTF,TGCAGCGTTGAAGATTGGGCAGGGGAAAGTTCTGGGGCCAACGTCCTGACTTTC
TRBJ2-7,TRBV7-6,-,-,CASSLVRDRYEQYF,TGTGCCAGCAGCTTAGTAAGGGACCGCTACGAGCAGTACTTC
TRBJ2-5,TRBV27,few,TRBD1,CASGRGQRETQYF,TGTGCCAGCGGCAGGGGGCAGAGAGAGACCCAGTACTTC
TRBJ2-2,TRBV19,-,-,CASSIIITGELFF,TGTGCCAGTAGTATAATTATCACCGGGGAGCTGTTTTTT
TRBJ1-1,TRBV7-9,-,-,CASSLSGLQDTEAFF,TGTGCCAGCAGCTTAAGTGGGTTGCAGGACACTGAAGCTTTCTTT
TRBJ2-1,TRBV28,-,-,CASSSLVRQTLANEQFF,TGTGCCAGCAGTTCCCTAGTACGGCAGACCCTTGCCAATGAGCAGTTCTTC
TRBJ1-5,TRBV20-1,-,-,CSATGHFSNQPQHF,TGCAGTGCGACGGGACACTTTAGCAATCAGCCCCAGCATTTT
TRBJ2-1,TRBV5-5,many,TRBD2,CASSQRRGDYNEQFF,TGTGCCAGCAGCCAGCGGCGGGGGGACTACAATGAGCAGTTCTTC
TRBJ1-1,TRBV18,once,TRBD1,CASSPDRQGGTEAFF,TGTGCCAGCTCACCAGATAGACAGGGCGGCACTGAAGCTTTCTTT
TRBJ2-2,TRBV4-3,-,TRBD1,CTSSQEPTGTANTGELFF,TGCACCAGCAGCCAAGAGCCGACCGGGACAGCGAACACCGGGGAGCTGTTTTTT
TRBJ2-7,TRBV4-2,-,TRBD2,CASSQGPVLAGAYEQYF,TGTGCCAGCAGCCAAGGCCCCGTTCTAGCGGGGGCCTACGAGCAGTACTTC
TRBJ2-2,TRBV11-2,-,-,CASSREHTGELFF,TGTGCCAGCAGCAGGGAGCACACCGGGGAGCTGTTTTTT
TRBJ2-2,TRBV18,few,-,CASSRGPGKRELFF,TGTGCCAGCTCACGGGGACCGGGAAAAAGGGAGCTGTTTTTT
TRBJ1-2,TRBV7-9,-,-,CASSPPDRQNYGYTF,TGTGCCAGCAGCCCACCAGACAGGCAGAACTATGGCTACACCTTC
TRBJ1-2,TRBV5-1,-,-,CASSPGEGGYGYTF,TGCGCCAGCAGCCCCGGTGAGGGCGGCTATGGCTACACCTTC
TRBJ2-5,TRBV7-2,many,-,CASSLGGIGIWKTQYF,TGTGCCAGCAGCTTAGGGGGGATAGGCATCTGGAAGACCCAGTACTTC
TRBJ1-6,TRBV15,-,-,CATSEEPLGDNSPLHF,TGTGCCACCAGCGAAGAGCCCCTGGGGGATAATTCACCCCTCCACTTT
TRBJ1-2,TRBV7-9,few,TRBD1,CASSARDSLLHTF,TGTGCCAGCAGCGCCAGGGACAGCCTGCTGCACACCTTC
TRBJ1-5,TRBV6-2/TRBV6-3,-,-,CASSLNRWGSNQPQHF,TGTGCCAGCAGTCTAAACCGGTGGGGGAGCAATCAGCCCCAGCATTTT